This T cell receptor (beta chain) was found in a study of blood T cell repertoires in COVID-19. Whole-study context: PBMCs, B-cell-depleted T cells, or T cells provided the cDNA or gDNA that made up the material.

V was trimmed by 6 bases and J by 6 bases, leaving 20 bases between them. This CDR3 has 15 amino acids. Germline V lookup: CDR1 MNHEY, CDR2 SVGAGI. Self-reported history from a screening survey and questionnaire set each donor's cohort. In Cohort 3, a recovered donor had either two negative PCRs, clearance, or symptom resolution. In the original analysis: By means of reference gene primer amplification, nucleated cell counts were estimated. Sequencing was performed with immunoSEQ multiplex PCR; in TCRdb, only in-frame clones are kept and a portion is missing. That table furnishes V, J and clone size, whereas the DNA furnished D and trimming. The sample holds around 300,000 clones; roughly 90% are singletons and the top ten take under 3.5%.

The rearrangement links TRBV6-5 to TRBJ1-1; D call uncertain. The clonotype originates from a woman between 45 and 65 years old who had recovered from COVID-19. The specimen sequenced was PBMCs or T cells enriched from blood (not recorded which). The DNA of the CDR3 is TGTGCCAGCAGCCCCCCCAAAATTGGGAGCTCTGAAGCTTTCTTT. Protein: CASSPPKIGSSEAFF.